A single sample is the source of the 17 T cell receptor beta chains below, sequenced in a study of blood T cell repertoires in COVID-19. Data came from immunoSEQ multiplex PCR; TCRdb stores just in-frame clones and leaves some out. The sample holds around 130,000 clones; 80% to 90% are singletons and the top ten take about 27%. Sequenced sample: peripheral blood. The receptor source for this set is a man aged 65-85 years with active or convalescent COVID-19.

The V gene is TRBV12-3 or TRBV12-4, the J gene TRBJ2-7; D possibly corresponds to TRBD1 (6 bases). V dropped 6 bases and J dropped 3 bases, with 12 bases sitting between them. The CDR3 is 13 residues long. The CDR3 is CASSSGQIYEQYF. CDR3 coding DNA: TGTGCCAGCAGCTCCGGACAGATCTACGAGCAGTACTTC.

This chain connects TRBV4-1 to TRBJ2-1, with 11 bases fitting TRBD2. The junction had 5 bases not matched to a gene; V was cut back by 4 bases and J by 0 bases. Per the germline V gene, CDR1 is MGHRA and CDR2 is YSYEKL. The CDR3 is made up of 17 amino acids. CDR3 nucleotide sequence: TGCGCCAGCAGCCGAGTAGCGGGAGGGGACTCCTACAATGAGCAGTTCTTC. Translated: CASSRVAGGDSYNEQFF.

The rearrangement joins TRBV29-1 to TRBJ2-3; 9 positions agree with TRBD2. V dropped 5 bases and J dropped 0; count of bases not matched to a gene: 6. From germline, CDR1 is SQVTM and CDR2 ANQGSEA. The length of the CDR3 is 15 residues. For the CDR3, the DNA is TGCAGCGTTTTGGGACTAGCTATAAGCACAGATACGCAGTATTTT. Protein sequence: CSVLGLAISTDTQYF.

The chain carries TRBV7-9 and TRBJ2-3, with no clear D. V was pared by 5 bases and J by 3 bases, with 9 bases between. The CDR3 is made up of 13 amino acids. CDR1 and CDR2 (germline): SEHNR, FQNEAQ (reference sequence). CDR3 sequence: CASSPRLTDTQYF. The CDR3 region has the DNA TGTGCCAGCAGCCCCCGCCTAACAGATACGCAGTATTTT.

The CDR3 DNA sequence: TGTGCCAGTAGTAGTTGGACAGGCGAGACCCAGTACTTC. Its translation is CASSSWTGETQYF. The chain couples TRBV19 to TRBJ2-5, with 7 bases lining up with TRBD1. J gave up 5 bases and V 4 bases, and 4 bases lay outside the gene matches. Germline CDR1 reads LNHDA; CDR2 reads SQIVND (reference sequence). CDR3 length equals 13 residues.

This CDR3 is CSADTDTQYF. CDR3 sequence (DNA): TGCTCAGCGGACACAGATACGCAGTATTTT. The chain couples TRBV20-1 to TRBJ2-3, with a weak D call TRBD2 (5 bases). CDR3 length equals 10 residues. CDR1 is DFQATT and CDR2 is SNEGSKA in the germline V gene (reference sequence).

CDR3 in DNA: TGTGCCAGCAATAGGTGGGCTAGGACAGGGTCTAACTATGGCTACACCTTC. Its protein product is CASNRWARTGSNYGYTF. V is TRBV28 and J is TRBJ1-2; 8 bases agree with TRBD1. Germline V gene data show CDR1 as MDHEN and CDR2 as SYDVKM. The CDR3 covers 17 residues. V trimming: 7 bases; J trimming: 0 bases; junction bases outside the gene matches: 13.

This chain links TRBV7-9 with TRBJ2-1, with a possible D match to TRBD1 (6 bases). Per the germline V gene, CDR1 is SEHNR and CDR2 is FQNEAQ (reference sequence). The V end lost 1 base, the J end lost 12 bases, and 10 bases lay between the germline ends. There are 12 residues in the CDR3. This chain's CDR3 is CASSLGQAGQFF. CDR3 DNA sequence: TGTGCCAGCAGCTTAGGACAGGCGGGGCAGTTCTTC.

This chain connects TRBV5-4 to TRBJ1-5; no firm D call. This CDR3 region has 15 residues. Trimming removed 1 base at V and 0 bases at J, with 8 bases between. Germline CDR1 is SGHNT and CDR2 is YYREEE (reference sequence). The CDR3 sequence is CASSLKENSNQPQHF. CDR3 bases: TGTGCCAGCAGCTTGAAAGAGAATAGCAATCAGCCCCAGCATTTT.

V is TRBV6-5 and J is TRBJ2-2; no definite D call. The CDR3 runs 13 residues. V was pared by 7 bases and J by 2 bases, with 8 bases between. Per the germline V gene, CDR1 is MNHEY and CDR2 is SVGAGI. In DNA form, the CDR3 reads TGTGCCAGCATGGCCTCCAACACCGGGGAGCTGTTTTTT. As protein: CASMASNTGELFF.

The chain employs TRBV24-1 and TRBJ2-1; 11 nucleotides agree with TRBD2. The CDR3 sequence is 17 residues long. Trimming cost V 3 bases and J 2 bases; bases outside gene matches: 5. Germline assignment: CDR1 KGHDR and CDR2 SFDVKD. The CDR3: CATSDRGSGRAYNEQFF. CDR3 coding DNA: TGTGCCACCAGTGATCGGGGTAGCGGGAGGGCCTACAATGAGCAGTTCTTC.

This clone was counted a single time. The V gene is TRBV27, the J gene TRBJ1-5; D gene uncertain. Trimming stripped 1 base from V and 0 bases from J, with 13 bases between. CDR3 size: 17 residues. Germline V lookup: CDR1 MNHEY, CDR2 SMNVEV (reference sequence). The CDR3 coding sequence is TGTGCCAGCAGTTTATTTGCTGGGCTGGATAGCAATCAGCCCCAGCATTTT. This translates into CASSLFAGLDSNQPQHF.

The rearrangement uses TRBV27 and TRBJ1-6; no definite D call. This CDR3 contains 17 residues. From germline, CDR1 is MNHEY and CDR2 SMNVEV (reference sequence). V was shortened by 2 bases and J by 1 base, with 12 bases between the two germline ends. DNA for the CDR3: TGTGCCAGCAGTTTAATCGGGATTGGGTCCTATAATTCACCCCTCCACTTT. Protein sequence: CASSLIGIGSYNSPLHF.

The chain carries TRBV6-5 and TRBJ1-3, with a weak D call TRBD1 (5 bases). The CDR3 extends over 14 amino acids. V was pared by 6 bases and J by 0 bases, with 9 bases between. Germline CDR1 is MNHEY and CDR2 is SVGAGI. The CDR3 nucleotides are TGTGCCAGCAGGAAGGACAACTCTGGAAACACCATATATTTT. This translates into CASRKDNSGNTIYF.

The chain recombines TRBV5-4 with TRBJ2-2; a possible D gene is TRBD2 (5 bases). The ends were cut back, 1 base at V and 4 bases at J, with 11 bases in the middle. This CDR3 region has 15 residues. Germline V gene data show CDR1 as SGHNT and CDR2 as YYREEE (reference sequence). This CDR3 reads CASSLRREITGELFF. Written as DNA, the CDR3 is TGTGCCAGCAGCTTGCGACGGGAAATCACCGGGGAGCTGTTTTTT.

V gene TRBV29-1 combines with J gene TRBJ1-1; D unresolved. Trimming cost V 0 bases and J 3 bases, with 8 bases left between them. The CDR3 has 13 amino acids. Germline-derived CDR1 and CDR2 are SQVTM and ANQGSEA. The CDR3 region is CSVEDHSDTEAFF. DNA of the CDR3: TGCAGCGTTGAAGATCACAGTGACACTGAAGCTTTCTTT.

The chain links TRBV4-1 to TRBJ2-4, with TRBD2 matching over 7 bases. Germline V CDR1 and CDR2: MGHRA, YSYEKL. V dropped 4 bases and J dropped 7; count of bases not matched to a gene: 7. This CDR3 has 14 amino acids. The CDR3: CASSLGGERNIQYF. The CDR3 DNA is TGCGCCAGCAGCCTTGGGGGGGAAAGGAACATTCAGTACTTC.